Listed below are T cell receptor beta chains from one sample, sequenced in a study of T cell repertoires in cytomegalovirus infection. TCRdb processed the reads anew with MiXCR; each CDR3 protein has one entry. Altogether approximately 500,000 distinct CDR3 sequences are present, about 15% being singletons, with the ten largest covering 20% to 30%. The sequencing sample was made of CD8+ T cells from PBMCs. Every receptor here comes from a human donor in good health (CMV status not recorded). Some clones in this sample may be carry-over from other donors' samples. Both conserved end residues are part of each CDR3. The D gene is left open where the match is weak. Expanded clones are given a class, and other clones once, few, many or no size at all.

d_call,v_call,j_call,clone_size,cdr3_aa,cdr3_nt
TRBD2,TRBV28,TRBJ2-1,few,CASSLLLAGEAYNEQFF,TGTGCCAGCAGTTTATTGCTAGCGGGAGAGGCCTACAATGAGCAGTTCTTC
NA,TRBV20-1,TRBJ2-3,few,CSASYRVSTDTQYF,TGCAGTGCTAGCTACAGAGTTAGCACAGATACGCAGTATTTT
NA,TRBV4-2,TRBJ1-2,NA,CASSQGREANYGYTF,TGTGCCAGCAGCCAGGGCCGGGAGGCTAACTATGGCTATACCTTC
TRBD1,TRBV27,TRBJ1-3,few,CASSSLQGALGNTIYF,TGTGCCAGCAGTTCACTCCAGGGGGCGCTTGGAAACACCATATATTTT
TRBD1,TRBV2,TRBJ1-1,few,CAKAGDLKTGGEAFF,TGTGCCAAAGCAGGGGACTTAAAGACAGGGGGTGAAGCTTTCTTT
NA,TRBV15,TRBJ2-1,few,CATSRGKEPYNEQFF,TGTGCCACCAGCAGAGGGAAGGAACCCTACAATGAGCAGTTCTTC
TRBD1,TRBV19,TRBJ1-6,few,CASSATGPSSPLHF,TGTGCCAGTAGTGCGACAGGGCCTAGTTCACCCCTCCACTTT
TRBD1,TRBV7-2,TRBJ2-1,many,CASSLRDRVYNEQFF,TGTGCCAGCAGCCTACGGGACAGGGTATACAATGAGCAGTTCTTC
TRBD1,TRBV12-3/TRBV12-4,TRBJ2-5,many,CASRVTGGGWETQYF,TGTGCCAGCAGAGTTACAGGGGGCGGATGGGAGACCCAGTACTTC
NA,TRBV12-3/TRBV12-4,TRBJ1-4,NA,CASTSDSYEKLFF,TGTGCCAGCACCTCGGACAGCTATGAAAAACTGTTTTTT
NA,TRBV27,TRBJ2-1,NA,CASSSPRNEQFF,TGTGCCAGCAGTTCGCCGCGGAATGAGCAGTTCTTC
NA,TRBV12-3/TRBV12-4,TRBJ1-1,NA,CASSPISGASNTEAFF,TGTGCCAGCAGTCCAATCTCAGGGGCTTCGAACACTGAAGCTTTCTTT
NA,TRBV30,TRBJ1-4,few,CAWMGTSEKLFF,TGTGCCTGGATGGGTACGAGTGAAAAACTGTTTTTT
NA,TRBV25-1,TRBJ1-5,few,CASSEPIEGGNQPQHF,TGTGCCAGCAGTGAACCAATAGAGGGGGGCAATCAGCCCCAGCATTTT
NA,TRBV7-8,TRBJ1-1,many,CASTKAPLSEAFF,TGTGCCAGCACGAAGGCCCCGTTGTCTGAAGCTTTCTTT
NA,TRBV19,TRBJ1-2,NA,CASRDFLYGYTF,TGTGCCAGTAGGGATTTTCTCTATGGCTACACCTTC
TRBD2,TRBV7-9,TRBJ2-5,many,CASSPINELSGGQETQYF,TGTGCCAGCAGCCCAATCAACGAACTTAGCGGGGGCCAAGAGACCCAGTACTTC
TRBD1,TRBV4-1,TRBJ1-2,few,CASSPTTGEGYTF,TGCGCCAGCAGCCCCACGACAGGGGAAGGCTACACCTTC
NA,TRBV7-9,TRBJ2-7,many,CASSSTGENEQYF,TGTGCCAGCAGCTCGACAGGAGAAAACGAGCAGTACTTC
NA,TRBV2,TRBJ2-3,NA,CASRPVMGSTDTQYF,TGTGCCAGCAGGCCAGTGATGGGGAGCACAGATACGCAGTATTTT
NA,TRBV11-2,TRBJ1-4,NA,CASSSKGGRLRNEKLFF,TGTGCCAGCAGCTCTAAGGGGGGCCGCCTTCGTAATGAAAAACTGTTTTTT
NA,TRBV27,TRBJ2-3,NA,CASPPTGSFPSSTDTQYF,TGTGCCAGCCCTCCCACAGGATCGTTCCCTTCGAGCACAGATACGCAGTATTTT
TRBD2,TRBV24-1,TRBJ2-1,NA,CATSDPRTSGTTYNEQFF,TGTGCCACCAGTGATCCCCGGACTAGCGGGACGACCTACAATGAGCAGTTCTTC
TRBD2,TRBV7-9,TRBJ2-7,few,CASRGSGGYEQYF,TGTGCCAGCAGGGGTAGCGGGGGATACGAGCAGTACTTC
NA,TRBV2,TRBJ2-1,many,CASMIRDGSFF,TGTGCCAGCATGATCCGGGACGGATCGTTCTTC
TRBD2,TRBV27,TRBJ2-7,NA,CASSLSWTSWQYEQYF,TGTGCCAGCAGTTTATCGTGGACTAGTTGGCAATACGAGCAGTACTTC
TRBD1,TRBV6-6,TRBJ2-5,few,CASSHYDRGETQYF,TGTGCCAGCAGTCACTACGACAGGGGAGAGACCCAGTACTTC
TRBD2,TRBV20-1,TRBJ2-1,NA,CSAHLRASGRVTYNEQFF,TGCAGTGCCCATCTTCGGGCTAGCGGGAGGGTCACCTACAATGAGCAGTTCTTC
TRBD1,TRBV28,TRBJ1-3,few,CASSRPGTGSSGNTIYF,TGTGCCAGCAGCCGTCCCGGGACAGGGAGCTCTGGAAACACCATATATTTT
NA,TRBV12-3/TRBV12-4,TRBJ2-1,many,CASRIGPLGEQFF,TGTGCCAGCAGAATCGGGCCCCTAGGAGAGCAGTTCTTC
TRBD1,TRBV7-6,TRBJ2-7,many,CASSEEQGAFYEQYF,TGTGCCAGCAGCGAAGAACAGGGGGCCTTCTACGAGCAGTACTTC
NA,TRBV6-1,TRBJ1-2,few,CASSTPPRGYTF,TGTGCCAGCAGTACGCCTCCCCGGGGCTACACCTTC
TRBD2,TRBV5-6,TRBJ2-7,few,CASSWTSSYEQYF,TGTGCCAGCAGCTGGACTAGCTCCTACGAGCAGTACTTC
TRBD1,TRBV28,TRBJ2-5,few,CASSSRTGIGETQYF,TGTGCCAGCAGTTCCCGGACAGGGATCGGAGAGACCCAGTACTTC
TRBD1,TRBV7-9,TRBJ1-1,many,CASSPKTGTGGTEAFF,TGTGCCAGCAGCCCGAAAACCGGGACAGGGGGCACTGAAGCTTTCTTT
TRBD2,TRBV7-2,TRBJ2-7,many,CASSSEASGFYEQYF,TGTGCCAGCAGCTCAGAGGCTAGCGGCTTCTACGAGCAGTACTTC
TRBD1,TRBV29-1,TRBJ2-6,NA,CSVGAPGQGAAGANVLTF,TGCAGCGTTGGCGCCCCGGGACAGGGGGCAGCTGGGGCCAACGTCCTGACTTTC
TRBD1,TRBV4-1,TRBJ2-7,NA,CASSQDGQGNYEQYF,TGCGCCAGCAGCCAAGATGGACAGGGGAACTACGAGCAGTACTTC
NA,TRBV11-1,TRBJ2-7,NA,CASSLALYGYEQYF,TGTGCCAGCAGCTTAGCGCTATATGGCTACGAGCAGTACTTC
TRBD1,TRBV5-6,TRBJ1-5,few,CASSVGGANQPQHF,TGTGCCAGCAGCGTAGGGGGCGCGAATCAGCCCCAGCATTTT
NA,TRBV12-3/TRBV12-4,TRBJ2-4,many,CASSFETLRNIQYF,TGTGCCAGCAGTTTTGAGACACTTAGGAACATTCAGTACTTC
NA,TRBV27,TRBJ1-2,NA,CASSSTVSGYTF,TGTGCCAGCAGTTCGACCGTCTCAGGCTACACCTTC